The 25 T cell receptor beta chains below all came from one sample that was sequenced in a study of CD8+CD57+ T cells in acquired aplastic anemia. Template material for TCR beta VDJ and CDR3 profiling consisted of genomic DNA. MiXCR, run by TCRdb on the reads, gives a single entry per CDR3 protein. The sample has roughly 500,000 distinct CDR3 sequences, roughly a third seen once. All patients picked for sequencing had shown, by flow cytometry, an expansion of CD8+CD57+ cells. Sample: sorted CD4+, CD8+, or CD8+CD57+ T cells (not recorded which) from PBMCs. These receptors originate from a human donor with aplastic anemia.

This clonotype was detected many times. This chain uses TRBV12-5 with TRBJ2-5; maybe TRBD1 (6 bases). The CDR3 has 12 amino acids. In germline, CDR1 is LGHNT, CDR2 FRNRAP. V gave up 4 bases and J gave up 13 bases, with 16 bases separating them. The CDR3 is CASGWEQGSRYF. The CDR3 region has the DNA TGTGCTAGTGGTTGGGAACAGGGTTCTCGGTACTTC.

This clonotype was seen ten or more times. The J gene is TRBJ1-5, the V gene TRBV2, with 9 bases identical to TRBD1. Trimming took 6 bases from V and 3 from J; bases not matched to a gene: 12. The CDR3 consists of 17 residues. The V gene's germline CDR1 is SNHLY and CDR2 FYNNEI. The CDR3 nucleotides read TGTGCCAGCAGGAGGACCGGGACAGGGAATTACAATCAGCCCCAGCATTTT. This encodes CASRRTGTGNYNQPQHF. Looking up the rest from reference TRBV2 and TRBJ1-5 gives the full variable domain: EPEVTQTPSHQVTQMGQEVILRCVPISNHLYFYWYRQILGQKVEFLVSFYNNEISEKSEIFDDQFSVERPDGSNFTLKIRSTKLEDSAMYFCASRRTGTGNYNQPQHFGDGTRLSIL.

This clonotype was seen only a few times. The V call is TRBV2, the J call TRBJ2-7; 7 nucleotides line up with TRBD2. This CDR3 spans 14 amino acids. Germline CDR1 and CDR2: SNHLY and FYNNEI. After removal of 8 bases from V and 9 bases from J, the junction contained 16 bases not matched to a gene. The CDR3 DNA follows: TGTGCCAGCTCACCAAGCCGGGACTATGAATCGCAGTACTTC. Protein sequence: CASSPSRDYESQYF.

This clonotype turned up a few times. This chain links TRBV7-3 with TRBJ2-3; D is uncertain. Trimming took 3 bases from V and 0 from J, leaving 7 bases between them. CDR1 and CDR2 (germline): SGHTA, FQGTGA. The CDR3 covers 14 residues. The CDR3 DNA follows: TGTGCCAGCAGCTTCGACTCTAGCACAGATACGCAGTATTTT. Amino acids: CASSFDSSTDTQYF.

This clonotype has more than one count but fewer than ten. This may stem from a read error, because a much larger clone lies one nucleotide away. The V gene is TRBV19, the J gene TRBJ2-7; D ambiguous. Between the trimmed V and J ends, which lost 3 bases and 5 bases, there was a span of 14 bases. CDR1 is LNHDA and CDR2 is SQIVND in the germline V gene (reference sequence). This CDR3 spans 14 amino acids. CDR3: CASSITLGPDEQYF. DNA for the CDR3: TGTGCCAGTAGTATCACTCTGGGTCCGGACGAGCAGTACTTC.

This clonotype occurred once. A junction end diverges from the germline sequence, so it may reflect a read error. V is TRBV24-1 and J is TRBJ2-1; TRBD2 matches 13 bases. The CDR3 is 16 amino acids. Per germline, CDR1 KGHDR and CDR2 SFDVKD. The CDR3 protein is CASSRVGTSGNNEQFF. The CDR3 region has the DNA TGTGCCAGCAGTCGAGTAGGGACTAGCGGGAATAATGAGCAGTTCTTC.

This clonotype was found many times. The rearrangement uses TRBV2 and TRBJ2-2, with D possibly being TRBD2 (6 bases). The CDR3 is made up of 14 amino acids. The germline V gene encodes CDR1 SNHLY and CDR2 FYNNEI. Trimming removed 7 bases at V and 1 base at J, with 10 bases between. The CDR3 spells CASTETRNTGELFF. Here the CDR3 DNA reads TGTGCCAGCACTGAGACTAGGAACACCGGGGAGCTGTTTTTT. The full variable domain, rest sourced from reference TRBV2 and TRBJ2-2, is EPEVTQTPSHQVTQMGQEVILRCVPISNHLYFYWYRQILGQKVEFLVSFYNNEISEKSEIFDDQFSVERPDGSNFTLKIRSTKLEDSAMYFCASTETRNTGELFFGEGSRLTVL.

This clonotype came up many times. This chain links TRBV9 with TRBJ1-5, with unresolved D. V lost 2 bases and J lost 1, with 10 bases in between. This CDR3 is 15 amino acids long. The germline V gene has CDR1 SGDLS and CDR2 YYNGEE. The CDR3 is CASSVHDGSNQPQHF. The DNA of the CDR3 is TGTGCCAGCAGCGTTCACGATGGAAGCAATCAGCCCCAGCATTTT.

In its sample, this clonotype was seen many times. CDR3 sequence (DNA): TGTGCCAGCAGTCGGGCCGGACAGTCTGGGGCCAACGTCCTGACTTTC. It yields the protein CASSRAGQSGANVLTF. The V gene is TRBV7-3, the J gene TRBJ2-6, with D maybe TRBD1 (6 bases). The CDR3 totals 16 residues. Per germline, CDR1 SGHTA and CDR2 FQGTGA. Trimming left V 6 bases short and J 1 base short, with 13 bases between.

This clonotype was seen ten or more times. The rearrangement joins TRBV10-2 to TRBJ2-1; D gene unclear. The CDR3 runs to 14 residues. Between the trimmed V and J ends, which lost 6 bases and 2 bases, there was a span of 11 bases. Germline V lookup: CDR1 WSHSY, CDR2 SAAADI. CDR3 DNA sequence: TGCGCCAGCAGCCTCAGAACCACCTACAATGAGCAGTTCTTC. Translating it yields CASSLRTTYNEQFF.

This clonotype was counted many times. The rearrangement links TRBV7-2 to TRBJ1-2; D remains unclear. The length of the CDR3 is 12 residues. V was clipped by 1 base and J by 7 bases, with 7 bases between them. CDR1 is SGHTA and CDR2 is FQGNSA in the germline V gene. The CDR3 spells CASSLGIGGYTF. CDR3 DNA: TGTGCCAGCAGCTTAGGGATCGGTGGCTACACCTTC.

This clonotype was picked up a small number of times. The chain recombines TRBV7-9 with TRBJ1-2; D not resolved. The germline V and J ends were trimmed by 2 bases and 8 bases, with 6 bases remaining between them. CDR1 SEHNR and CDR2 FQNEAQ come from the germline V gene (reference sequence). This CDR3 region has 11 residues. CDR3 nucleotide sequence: TGTGCCAGCAGCTTATGGGGAGGCTACACCTTC. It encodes CASSLWGGYTF.

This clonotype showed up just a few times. Written as DNA, the CDR3 is TGTGCCAGCAGCTACACACAGGGGGTTGGGGCCAACGTCCTGACTTTC. It is translated as CASSYTQGVGANVLTF. The rearrangement uses TRBV6-5 and TRBJ2-6, with 8 bases matching TRBD1. The CDR3 covers 16 residues. Germline values: CDR1 MNHEY, CDR2 SVGAGI. Germline trimming cut 6 bases from V and 3 bases from J; bases unmatched to any gene: 7.

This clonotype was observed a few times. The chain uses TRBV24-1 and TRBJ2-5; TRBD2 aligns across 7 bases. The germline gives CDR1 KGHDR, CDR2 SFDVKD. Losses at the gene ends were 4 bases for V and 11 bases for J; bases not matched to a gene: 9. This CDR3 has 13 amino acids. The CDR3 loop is CATSDHLAVPQYF. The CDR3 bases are TGTGCCACCAGTGACCACCTAGCGGTACCACAGTACTTC.

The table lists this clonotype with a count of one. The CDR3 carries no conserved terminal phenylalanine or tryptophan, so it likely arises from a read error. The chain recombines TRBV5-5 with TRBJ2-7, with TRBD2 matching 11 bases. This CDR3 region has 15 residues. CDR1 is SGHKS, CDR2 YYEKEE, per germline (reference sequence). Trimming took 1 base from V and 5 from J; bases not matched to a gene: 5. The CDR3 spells CASSLLTSGAHEQYL. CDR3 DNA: TGTGCCAGCAGCTTGTTGACTAGCGGGGCGCACGAGCAGTACCTC.

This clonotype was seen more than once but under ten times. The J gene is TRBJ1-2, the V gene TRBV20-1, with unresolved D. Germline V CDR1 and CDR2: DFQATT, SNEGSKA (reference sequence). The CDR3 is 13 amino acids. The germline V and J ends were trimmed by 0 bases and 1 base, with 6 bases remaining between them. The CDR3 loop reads CSAREGINYGYTF. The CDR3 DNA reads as TGCAGTGCTAGAGAGGGGATTAACTATGGCTACACCTTC.

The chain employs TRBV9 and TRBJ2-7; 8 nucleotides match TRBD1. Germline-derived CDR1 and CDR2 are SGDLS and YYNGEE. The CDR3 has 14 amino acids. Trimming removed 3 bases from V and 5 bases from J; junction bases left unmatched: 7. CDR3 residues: CASSAGTGPHEQYF. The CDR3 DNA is TGTGCCAGCAGCGCCGGGACAGGACCCCACGAGCAGTACTTC. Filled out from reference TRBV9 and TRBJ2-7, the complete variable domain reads DSGVTQTPKHLITATGQRVTLRCSPRSGDLSVYWYQQSLDQGLQFLIQYYNGEERAKGNILERFSAQQFPDLHSELNLSSLELGDSALYFCASSAGTGPHEQYFGPGTRLTVT.

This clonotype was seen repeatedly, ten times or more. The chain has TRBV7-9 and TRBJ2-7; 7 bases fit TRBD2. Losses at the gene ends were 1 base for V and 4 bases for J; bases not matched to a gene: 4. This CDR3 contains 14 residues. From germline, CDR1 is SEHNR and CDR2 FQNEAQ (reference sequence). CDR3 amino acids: CASSLEAGSYEQYF. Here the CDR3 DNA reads TGTGCCAGCAGCTTAGAAGCGGGATCGTACGAGCAGTACTTC.

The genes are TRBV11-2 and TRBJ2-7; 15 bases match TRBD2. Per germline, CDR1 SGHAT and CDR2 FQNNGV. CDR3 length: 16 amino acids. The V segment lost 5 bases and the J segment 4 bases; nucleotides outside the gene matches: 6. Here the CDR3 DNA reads TGTGCCAGCAGCATCGGGACTAGCGGGAGGTCGTACGAGCAGTACTTC. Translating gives CASSIGTSGRSYEQYF.

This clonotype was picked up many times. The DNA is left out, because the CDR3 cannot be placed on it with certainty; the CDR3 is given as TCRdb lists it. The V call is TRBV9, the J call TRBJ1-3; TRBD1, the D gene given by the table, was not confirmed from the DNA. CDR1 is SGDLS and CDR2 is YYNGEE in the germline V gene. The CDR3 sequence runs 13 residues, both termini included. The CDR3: CASSVVAGGSPYF.

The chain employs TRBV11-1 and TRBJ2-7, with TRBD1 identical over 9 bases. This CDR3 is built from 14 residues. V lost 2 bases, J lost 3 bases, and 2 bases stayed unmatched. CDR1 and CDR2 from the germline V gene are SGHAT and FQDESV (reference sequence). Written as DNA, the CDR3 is TGTGCCAGCAGCTTAACAGGGGGCTTCTACGAGCAGTACTTC. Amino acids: CASSLTGGFYEQYF.

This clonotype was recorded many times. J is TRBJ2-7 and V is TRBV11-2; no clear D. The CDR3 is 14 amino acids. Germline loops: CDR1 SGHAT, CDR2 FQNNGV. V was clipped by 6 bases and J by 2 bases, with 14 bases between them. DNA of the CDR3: TGTGCCAGCAGGCCCGCCAGCAGAACCTACGAGCAGTACTTC. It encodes CASRPASRTYEQYF.

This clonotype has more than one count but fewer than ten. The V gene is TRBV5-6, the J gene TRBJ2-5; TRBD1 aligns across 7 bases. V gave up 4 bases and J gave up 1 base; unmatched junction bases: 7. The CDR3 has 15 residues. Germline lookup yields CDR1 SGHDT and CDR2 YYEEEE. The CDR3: CASSQTDRVQETQYF. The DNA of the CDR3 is TGTGCCAGCAGCCAAACAGACAGGGTCCAAGAGACCCAGTACTTC.

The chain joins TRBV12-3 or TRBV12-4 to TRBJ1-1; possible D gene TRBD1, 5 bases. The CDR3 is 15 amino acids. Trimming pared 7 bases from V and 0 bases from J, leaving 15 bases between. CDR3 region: CASKPRWGMNTEAFF. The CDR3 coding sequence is TGTGCCAGCAAGCCTCGATGGGGCATGAACACTGAAGCTTTCTTT.

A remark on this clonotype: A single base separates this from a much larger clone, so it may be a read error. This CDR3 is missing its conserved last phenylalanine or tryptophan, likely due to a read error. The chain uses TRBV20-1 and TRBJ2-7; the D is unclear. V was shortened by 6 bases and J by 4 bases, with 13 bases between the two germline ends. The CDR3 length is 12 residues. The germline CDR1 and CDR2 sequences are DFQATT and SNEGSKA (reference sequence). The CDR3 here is CSAHGPLYEQYL. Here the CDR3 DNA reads TGCAGTGCCCACGGACCATTATACGAGCAGTACCTC.